The clone carrying this T cell receptor (beta chain) was counted at least ten times. These data originate in a study of T cells in Graves' hyperthyroidism and ophthalmopathy. The CDR3 regions of TCR beta were amplified from RNA transcripts. Primed by the HTBI set, a first-round RT-PCR was run on the TCR CDR3. TCRdb passed the multiplex PCR reads through MiXCR, listing each CDR3 protein once. In the table there are 500,000 to 750,000 distinct CDR3 sequences, 13% to 15% of which are singletons. This CDR3 has 18 residues. Looked up from germline, CDR1 is MNHNY and CDR2 is SVGAGI (reference sequence). Germline trimming cut 0 bases from V and 0 bases from J; bases unmatched to any gene: 8.

The chain joins TRBV6-6 to TRBJ2-5, with 9 bases matching TRBD2. Sequenced input: blood. The receptor comes from a woman in her late teens or twenties with Graves' ophthalmopathy. CDR3: CASSYSMTSGGYQETQYF. For the CDR3, the DNA is TGTGCCAGCAGTTACTCGATGACTAGCGGAGGCTACCAAGAGACCCAGTACTTC.